One and the same sample provided the 3 T cell receptor beta chains below, sequenced in a study of tumor-infiltrating lymphocytes in primary liver carcinoma. Unsorted whole blood supplied the blood RNA, and germline DNA was isolated too. TCR beta cDNA came from roughly 0.45 ug total RNA, primed with a constant-region primer. Libraries covering TCR beta were generated through three nested multiplex PCR rounds (using a slightly modified ARM-PCR). TRBV1-TRBV30 forward primers paired with a C-beta reverse primer drove the first two PCR rounds, roughly 10 cycles each. TCRdb re-analysed the multiplex PCR reads in MiXCR, keeping a single row per CDR3 protein. This table holds 300,000 to 400,000 distinct CDR3 sequences, about 65% found once. Material: peripheral blood. These receptors all come from a middle-aged man with primary liver carcinoma and hepatitis B virus infection.

This clonotype has only one observation. This may be a read error, as it is one base from a much larger clone. This sequence joins TRBV12-3 or TRBV12-4 and TRBJ2-5, with TRBD2 identical over 8 bases. V trimming: 7 bases; J trimming: 0 bases; junction bases outside the gene matches: 4. The CDR3 runs to 14 residues. CDR3 loop: CASNDGRDQETQYF. CDR3 sequence (DNA): TGTGCCAGCAACGACGGGAGGGACCAAGAGACCCAGTACTTC.

This clonotype was picked up many times. This CDR3 is CASSQPGQGAREQYF. The CDR3 DNA reads TGCGCCAGCAGCCAACCGGGACAGGGGGCTCGTGAGCAGTACTTC. The chain employs TRBV4-1 and TRBJ2-7; TRBD1 matches 12 bases. The CDR3 extends over 15 amino acids. Trimming took 2 bases from V and 7 from J; bases not matched to a gene: 6. Germline CDR1 MGHRA, CDR2 YSYEKL.

This sequence joins TRBV28 and TRBJ1-5; the D gene is possibly TRBD1 (6 bases). Looked up from germline, CDR1 is MDHEN and CDR2 is SYDVKM. The CDR3 covers 16 residues. Trimming shortened V by 10 bases and J by 2 bases, and 21 bases separated the two germline ends. DNA for the CDR3: TGTGCCAATACCTACGCACAGGGAATTGGCAATCAGCCCCAGCATTTT. Translating gives CANTYAQGIGNQPQHF. The whole variable domain, remainder taken from reference TRBV28 and TRBJ1-5, is DVKVTQSSRYLVKRTGEKVFLECVQDMDHENMFWYRQDPGLGLRLIYFSYDVKMKEKGDIPEGYSVSREKKERFSLILESASTNQTSMYLCANTYAQGIGNQPQHFGDGTRLSIL.